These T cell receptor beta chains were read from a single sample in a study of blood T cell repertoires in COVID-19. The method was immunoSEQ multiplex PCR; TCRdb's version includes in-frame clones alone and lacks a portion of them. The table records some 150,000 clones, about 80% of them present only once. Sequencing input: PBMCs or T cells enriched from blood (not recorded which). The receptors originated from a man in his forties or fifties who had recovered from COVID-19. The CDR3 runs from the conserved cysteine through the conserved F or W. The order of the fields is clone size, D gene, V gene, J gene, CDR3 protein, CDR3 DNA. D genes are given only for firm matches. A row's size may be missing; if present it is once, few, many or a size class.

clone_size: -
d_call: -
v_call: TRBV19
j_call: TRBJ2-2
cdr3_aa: CASRSRGTGELFF
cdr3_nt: TGTGCCAGTAGATCTAGGGGGACCGGGGAGCTGTTTTTT

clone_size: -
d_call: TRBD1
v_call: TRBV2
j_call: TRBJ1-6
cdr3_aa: CASSKGQKNNSPLHF
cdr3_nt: TGTGCCAGCAGCAAGGGACAGAAGAATAATTCACCCCTCCACTTT

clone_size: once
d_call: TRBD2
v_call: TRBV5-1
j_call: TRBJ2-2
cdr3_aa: CASSNSFSGGAETGELFF
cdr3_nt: TGCGCCAGCAGCAACTCCTTCAGCGGGGGGGCTGAAACCGGGGAGCTGTTTTTT

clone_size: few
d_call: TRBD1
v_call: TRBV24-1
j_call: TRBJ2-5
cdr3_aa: CATSDSNRGLETQYF
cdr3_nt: TGTGCCACCAGTGATTCTAACAGGGGGCTGGAGACCCAGTACTTC

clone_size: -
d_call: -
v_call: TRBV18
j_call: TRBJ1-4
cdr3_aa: CASSPSGGNEKLFF
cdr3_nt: TGTGCCAGCTCACCCTCTGGCGGGAATGAAAAACTGTTTTTT

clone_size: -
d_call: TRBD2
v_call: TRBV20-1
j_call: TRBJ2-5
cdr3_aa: CSASGSSGVEETQYF
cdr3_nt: TGCAGTGCTAGTGGGTCTAGCGGGGTAGAAGAGACCCAGTACTTC

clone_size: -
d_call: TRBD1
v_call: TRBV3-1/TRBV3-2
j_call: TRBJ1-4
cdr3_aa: CASSQRSTGTGDEKLFF
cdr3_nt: TGTGCCAGCAGCCAGCGGAGTACCGGGACAGGGGATGAAAAACTGTTTTTT

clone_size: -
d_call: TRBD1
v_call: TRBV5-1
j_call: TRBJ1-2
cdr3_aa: CASSPTGVNYGYTF
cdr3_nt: TGCGCCAGCAGCCCGACAGGGGTTAACTATGGCTACACCTTC

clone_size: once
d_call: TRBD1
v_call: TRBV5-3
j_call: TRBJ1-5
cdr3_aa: CARSWILTGAEEGQPQHF
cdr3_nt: TGTGCCAGAAGCTGGATCTTAACAGGGGCGGAGGAGGGTCAGCCCCAGCATTTT

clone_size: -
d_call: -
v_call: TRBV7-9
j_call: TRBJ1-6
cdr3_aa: CASSPGLGISPLHF
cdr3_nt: TGTGCCAGCAGCCCGGGACTCGGGATTTCACCCCTCCACTTT

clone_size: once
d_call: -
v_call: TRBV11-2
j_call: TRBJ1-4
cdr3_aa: CASSLARTNEKLFF
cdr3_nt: TGTGCCAGCAGCTTAGCCCGAACTAATGAAAAACTGTTTTTT

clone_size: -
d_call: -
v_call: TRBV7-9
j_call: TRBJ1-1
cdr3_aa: CASGPGFGNTEAFF
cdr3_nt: TGTGCCAGCGGCCCAGGGTTCGGGAACACTGAAGCTTTCTTT

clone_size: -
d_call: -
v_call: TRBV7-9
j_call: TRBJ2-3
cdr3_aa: CASSITPGITPPDTQYF
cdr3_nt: TGTGCCAGCAGCATAACCCCCGGGATAACCCCCCCAGATACGCAGTATTTT

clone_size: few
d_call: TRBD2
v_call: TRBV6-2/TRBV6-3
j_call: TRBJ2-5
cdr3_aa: CASSSRLAGGEETQYF
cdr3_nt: TGTGCCAGCAGTTCAAGACTAGCGGGGGGCGAAGAGACCCAGTACTTC

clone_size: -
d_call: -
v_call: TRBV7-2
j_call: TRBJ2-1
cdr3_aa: CASSSRSTYNEQFF
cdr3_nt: TGTGCCAGCAGCTCCCGGTCCACCTACAATGAGCAGTTCTTC

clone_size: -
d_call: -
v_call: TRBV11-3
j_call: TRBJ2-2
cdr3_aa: CASSLVVTGELFF
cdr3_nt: TGTGCCAGCAGCTTAGTGGTGACAGGGGAGCTGTTTTTT

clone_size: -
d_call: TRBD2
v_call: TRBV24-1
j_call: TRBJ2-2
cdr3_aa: CATSDPTSGGASTGELFF
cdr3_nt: TGTGCCACCAGTGACCCGACTAGCGGGGGGGCCTCTACCGGGGAGCTGTTTTTT